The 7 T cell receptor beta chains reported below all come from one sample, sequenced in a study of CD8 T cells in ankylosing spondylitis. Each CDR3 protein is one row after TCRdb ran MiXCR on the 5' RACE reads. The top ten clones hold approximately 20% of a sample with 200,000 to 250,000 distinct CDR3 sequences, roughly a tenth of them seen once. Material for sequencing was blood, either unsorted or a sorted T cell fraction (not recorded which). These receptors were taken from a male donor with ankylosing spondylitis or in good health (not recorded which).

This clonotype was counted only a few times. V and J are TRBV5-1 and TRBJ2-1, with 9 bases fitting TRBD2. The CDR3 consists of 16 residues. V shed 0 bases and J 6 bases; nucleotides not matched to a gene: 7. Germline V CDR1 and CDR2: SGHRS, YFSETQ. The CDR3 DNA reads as TGCGCCAGCAGCTTGGGGTTAGCGGGGGCGCCCAATGAGCAGTTCTTC. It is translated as CASSLGLAGAPNEQFF.

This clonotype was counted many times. This CDR3 is CASSFGRGGPYEQYF. The CDR3 DNA reads TGTGCCAGCAGTTTCGGACGGGGGGGACCTTACGAGCAGTACTTC. The chain has TRBV12-3 or TRBV12-4 and TRBJ2-7; the match to TRBD2 covers 8 bases. The CDR3 runs 15 residues. V shed 3 bases, J shed 4 bases, and the junction held 8 bases outside the gene matches.

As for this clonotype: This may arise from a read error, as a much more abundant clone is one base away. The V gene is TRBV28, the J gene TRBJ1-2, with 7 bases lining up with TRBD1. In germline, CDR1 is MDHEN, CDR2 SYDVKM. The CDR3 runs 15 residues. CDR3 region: CASTLRGGQYYGDTF. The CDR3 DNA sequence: TGTGCCAGCACCCTACGGGGGGGACAGTACTATGGCGACACCTTC.

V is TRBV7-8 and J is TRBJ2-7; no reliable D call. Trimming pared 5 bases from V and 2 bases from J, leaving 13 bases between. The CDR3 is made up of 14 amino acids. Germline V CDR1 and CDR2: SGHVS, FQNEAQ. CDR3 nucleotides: TGTGCCAGCAGCCCTATGGGTAGGGCCTACGAGCAGTACTTC. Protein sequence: CASSPMGRAYEQYF.

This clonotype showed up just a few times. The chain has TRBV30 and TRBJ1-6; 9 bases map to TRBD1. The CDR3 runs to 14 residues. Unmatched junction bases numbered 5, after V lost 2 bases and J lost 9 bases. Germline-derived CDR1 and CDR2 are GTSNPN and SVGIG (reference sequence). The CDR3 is CAWSPGQGFSPLHF. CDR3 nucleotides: TGTGCCTGGAGTCCGGGACAGGGATTTTCACCCCTCCACTTT.

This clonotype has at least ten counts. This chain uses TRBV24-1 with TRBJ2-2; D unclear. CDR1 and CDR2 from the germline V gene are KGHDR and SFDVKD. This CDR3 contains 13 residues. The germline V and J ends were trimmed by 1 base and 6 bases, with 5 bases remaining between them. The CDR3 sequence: CATSDFGAGELFF. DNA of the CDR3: TGTGCCACCAGTGATTTTGGAGCCGGGGAGCTGTTTTTT.

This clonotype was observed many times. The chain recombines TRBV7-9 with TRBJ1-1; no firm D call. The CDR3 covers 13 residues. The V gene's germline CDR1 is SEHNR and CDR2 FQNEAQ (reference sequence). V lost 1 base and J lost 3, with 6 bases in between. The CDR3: CASSLVPHTEAFF. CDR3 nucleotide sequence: TGTGCCAGCAGCTTAGTTCCTCACACTGAAGCTTTCTTT.